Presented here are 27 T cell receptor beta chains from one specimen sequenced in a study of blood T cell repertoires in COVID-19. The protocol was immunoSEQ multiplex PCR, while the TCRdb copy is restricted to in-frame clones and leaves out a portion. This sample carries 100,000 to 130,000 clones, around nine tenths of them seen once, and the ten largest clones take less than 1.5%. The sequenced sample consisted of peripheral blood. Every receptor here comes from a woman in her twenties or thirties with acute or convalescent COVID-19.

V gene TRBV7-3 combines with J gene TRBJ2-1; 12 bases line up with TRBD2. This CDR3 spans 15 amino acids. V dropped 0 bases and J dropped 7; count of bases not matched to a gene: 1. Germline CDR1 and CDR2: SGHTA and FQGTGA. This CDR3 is CASSLTGLAGNEQFF. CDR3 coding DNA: TGTGCCAGCAGCTTAACCGGACTAGCGGGAAATGAGCAGTTCTTC. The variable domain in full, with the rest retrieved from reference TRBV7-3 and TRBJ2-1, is GAGVSQTPSNKVTEKGKYVELRCDPISGHTALYWYRQSLGQGPEFLIYFQGTGAADDSGLPNDRFFAVRPEGSVSTLKIQRTERGDSAVYLCASSLTGLAGNEQFFGPGTRLTVL.

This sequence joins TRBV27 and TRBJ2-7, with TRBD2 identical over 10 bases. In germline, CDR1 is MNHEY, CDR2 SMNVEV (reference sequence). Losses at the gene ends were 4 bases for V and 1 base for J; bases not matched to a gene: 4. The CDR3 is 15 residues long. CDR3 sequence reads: CASSYSGRVSYEQYF. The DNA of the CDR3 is TGTGCCAGCAGTTACAGCGGGAGGGTGTCCTACGAGCAGTACTTC.

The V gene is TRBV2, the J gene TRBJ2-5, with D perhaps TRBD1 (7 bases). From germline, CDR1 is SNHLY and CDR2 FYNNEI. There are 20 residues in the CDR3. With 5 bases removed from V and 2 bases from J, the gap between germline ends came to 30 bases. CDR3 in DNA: TGTGCCAGCAGTTCTCGGACTCCGCGGGGACAGATGGGTCTACAAGAGACCCAGTACTTC. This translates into CASSSRTPRGQMGLQETQYF.

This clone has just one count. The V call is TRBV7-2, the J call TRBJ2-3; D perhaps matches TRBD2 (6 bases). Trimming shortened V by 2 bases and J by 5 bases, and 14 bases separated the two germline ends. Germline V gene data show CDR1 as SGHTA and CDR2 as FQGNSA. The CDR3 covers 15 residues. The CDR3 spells CASSLKALGGDTQYF. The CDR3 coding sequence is TGTGCCAGCAGCTTAAAAGCGCTCGGGGGAGATACGCAGTATTTT. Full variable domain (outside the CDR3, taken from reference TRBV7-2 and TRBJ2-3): GAGVSQSPSNKVTEKGKDVELRCDPISGHTALYWYRQSLGQGLEFLIYFQGNSAPDKSGLPSDRFSAERTGGSVSTLTIQRTQQEDSAVYLCASSLKALGGDTQYFGPGTRLTVL.

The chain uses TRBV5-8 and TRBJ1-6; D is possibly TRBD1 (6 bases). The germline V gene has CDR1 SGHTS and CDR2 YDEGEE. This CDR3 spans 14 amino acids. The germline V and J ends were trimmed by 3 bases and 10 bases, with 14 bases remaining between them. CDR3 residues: CASSYRDNGSPLHF. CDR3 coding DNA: TGTGCCAGCAGCTACCGGGACAATGGATCACCCCTCCACTTT.

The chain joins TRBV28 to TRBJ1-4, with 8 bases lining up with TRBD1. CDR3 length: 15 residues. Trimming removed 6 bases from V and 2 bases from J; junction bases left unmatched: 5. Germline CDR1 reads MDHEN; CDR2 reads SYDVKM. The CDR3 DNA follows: TGTGCCAGCAGCTCCTACAGGGGGACTAATGAAAAACTGTTTTTT. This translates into CASSSYRGTNEKLFF.

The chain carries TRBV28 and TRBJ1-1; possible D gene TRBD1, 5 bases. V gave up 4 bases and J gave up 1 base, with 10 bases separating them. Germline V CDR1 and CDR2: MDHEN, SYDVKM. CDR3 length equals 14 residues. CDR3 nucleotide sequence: TGTGCCAGCAGTTCCCGAACAGGGAACACTGAAGCTTTCTTT. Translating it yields CASSSRTGNTEAFF.

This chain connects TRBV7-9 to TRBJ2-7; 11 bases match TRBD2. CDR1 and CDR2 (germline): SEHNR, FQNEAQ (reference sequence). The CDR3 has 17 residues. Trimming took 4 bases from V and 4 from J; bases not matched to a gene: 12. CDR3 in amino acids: CASSSGTSGVEKYEQYF. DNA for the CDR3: TGTGCCAGCAGCTCCGGGACTAGCGGAGTCGAAAAATACGAGCAGTACTTC.

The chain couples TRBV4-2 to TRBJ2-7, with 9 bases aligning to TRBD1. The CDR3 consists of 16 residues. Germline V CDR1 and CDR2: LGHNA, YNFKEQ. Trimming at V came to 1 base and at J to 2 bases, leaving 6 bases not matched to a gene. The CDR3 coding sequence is TGTGCCAGCAGCCAAGGGTCGGGGACAGGGACCTACGAGCAGTACTTC. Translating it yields CASSQGSGTGTYEQYF.

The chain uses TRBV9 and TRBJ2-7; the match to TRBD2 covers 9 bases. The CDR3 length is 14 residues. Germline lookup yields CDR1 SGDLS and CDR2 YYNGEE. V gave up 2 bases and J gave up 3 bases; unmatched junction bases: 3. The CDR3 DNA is TGTGCCAGCAGCGTTAGCGGGGGAAACTACGAGCAGTACTTC. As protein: CASSVSGGNYEQYF.

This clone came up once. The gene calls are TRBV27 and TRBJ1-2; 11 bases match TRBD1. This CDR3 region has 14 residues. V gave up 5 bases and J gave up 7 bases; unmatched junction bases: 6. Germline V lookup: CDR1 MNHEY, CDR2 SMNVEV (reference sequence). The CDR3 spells CASSTGQGAGGYTF. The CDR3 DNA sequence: TGTGCCAGCAGTACAGGACAGGGGGCAGGTGGCTACACCTTC.

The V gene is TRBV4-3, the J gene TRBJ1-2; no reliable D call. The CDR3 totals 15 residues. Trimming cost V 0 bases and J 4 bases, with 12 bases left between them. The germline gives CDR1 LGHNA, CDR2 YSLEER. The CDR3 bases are TGCGCCAGCAGCCAAGAGGGTGCAGGAGGCTATGGCTACACCTTC. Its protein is CASSQEGAGGYGYTF.

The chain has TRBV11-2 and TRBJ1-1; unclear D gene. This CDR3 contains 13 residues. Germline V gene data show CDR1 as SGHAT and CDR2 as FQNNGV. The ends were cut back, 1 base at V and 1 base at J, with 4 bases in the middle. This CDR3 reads CASSLAQNTEAFF. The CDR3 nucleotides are TGTGCCAGCAGCTTAGCCCAGAACACTGAAGCTTTCTTT.

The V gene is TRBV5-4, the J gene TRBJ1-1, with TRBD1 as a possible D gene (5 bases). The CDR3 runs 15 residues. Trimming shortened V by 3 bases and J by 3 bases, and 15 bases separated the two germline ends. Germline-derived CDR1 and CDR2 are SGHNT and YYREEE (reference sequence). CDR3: CASSWERGGYTEAFF. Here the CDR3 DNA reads TGTGCCAGCAGCTGGGAACGGGGGGGGTACACTGAAGCTTTCTTT.

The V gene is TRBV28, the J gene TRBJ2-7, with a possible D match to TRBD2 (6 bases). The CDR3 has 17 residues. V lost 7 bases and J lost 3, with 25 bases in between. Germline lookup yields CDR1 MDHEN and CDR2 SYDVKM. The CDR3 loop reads CASKRPGALVDRYEQYF. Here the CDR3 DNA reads TGTGCCAGCAAAAGGCCGGGAGCACTAGTGGACCGCTACGAGCAGTACTTC.

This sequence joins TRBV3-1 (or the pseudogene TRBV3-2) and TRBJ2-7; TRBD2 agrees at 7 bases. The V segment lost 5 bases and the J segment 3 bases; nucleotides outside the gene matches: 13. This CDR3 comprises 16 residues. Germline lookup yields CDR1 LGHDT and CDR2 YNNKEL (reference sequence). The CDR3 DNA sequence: TGTGCCAGCAGCGGTCGCGGGAGTCTCTCCGGCTACGAGCAGTACTTC. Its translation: CASSGRGSLSGYEQYF.

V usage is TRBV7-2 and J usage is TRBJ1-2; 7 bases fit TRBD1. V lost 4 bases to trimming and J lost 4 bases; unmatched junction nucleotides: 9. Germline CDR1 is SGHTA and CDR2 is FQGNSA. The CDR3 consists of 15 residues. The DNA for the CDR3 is TGTGCCAGCAGCTCGAGGGACAGACTAGTCTATGGCTACACCTTC. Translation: CASSSRDRLVYGYTF.

This CDR3 is CSVGRTSGSSNEQFF. As DNA, the CDR3 is TGCAGCGTTGGGCGGACTAGCGGGAGTTCTAATGAGCAGTTCTTC. The V and J genes are TRBV29-1 and TRBJ2-1, with 13 bases that match TRBD2. Germline CDR1 and CDR2: SQVTM and ANQGSEA. This CDR3 has 15 residues. Trimming at V came to 4 bases and at J to 7 bases, leaving 7 bases not matched to a gene.

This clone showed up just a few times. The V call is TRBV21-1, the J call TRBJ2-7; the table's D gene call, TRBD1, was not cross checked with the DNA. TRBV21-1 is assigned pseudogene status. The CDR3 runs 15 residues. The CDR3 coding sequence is TGTGCCAGCAGCAAAAAGGGACAGGGGAAGTCACCTCAGTACTTC. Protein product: CASSKKGQGKSPQYF.

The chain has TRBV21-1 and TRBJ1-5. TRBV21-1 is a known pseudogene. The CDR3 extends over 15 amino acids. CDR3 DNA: TGTGCCAGCAGCAAAGAACCGACCAGAGGTCAGCCCCAGCATTTT. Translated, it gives CASSKEPTRGQPQHF.

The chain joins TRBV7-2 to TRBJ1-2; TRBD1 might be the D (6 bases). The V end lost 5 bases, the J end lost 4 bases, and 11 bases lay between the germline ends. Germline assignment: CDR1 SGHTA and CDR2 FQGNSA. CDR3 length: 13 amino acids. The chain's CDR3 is CASSGRGIYGYTF. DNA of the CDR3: TGTGCCAGCAGCGGTAGGGGGATCTATGGCTACACCTTC. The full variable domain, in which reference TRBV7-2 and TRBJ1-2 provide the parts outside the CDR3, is GAGVSQSPSNKVTEKGKDVELRCDPISGHTALYWYRQSLGQGLEFLIYFQGNSAPDKSGLPSDRFSAERTGGSVSTLTIQRTQQEDSAVYLCASSGRGIYGYTFGSGTRLTVV.

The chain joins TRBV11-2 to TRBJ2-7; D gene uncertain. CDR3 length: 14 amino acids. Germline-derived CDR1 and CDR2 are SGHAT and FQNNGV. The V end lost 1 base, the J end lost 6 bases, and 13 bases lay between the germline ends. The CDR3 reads CASSLVGVLAEQYF. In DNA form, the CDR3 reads TGTGCCAGCAGCTTAGTTGGAGTTCTCGCCGAGCAGTACTTC.

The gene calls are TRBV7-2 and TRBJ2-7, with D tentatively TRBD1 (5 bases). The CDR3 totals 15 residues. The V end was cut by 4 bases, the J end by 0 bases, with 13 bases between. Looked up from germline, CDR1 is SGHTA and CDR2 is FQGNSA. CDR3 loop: CASSYDRGFSYEQYF. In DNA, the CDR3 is TGTGCCAGCAGCTACGATAGGGGCTTCTCCTACGAGCAGTACTTC.

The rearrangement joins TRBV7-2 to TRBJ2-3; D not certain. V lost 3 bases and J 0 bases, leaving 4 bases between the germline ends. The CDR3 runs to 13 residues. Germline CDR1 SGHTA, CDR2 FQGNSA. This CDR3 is CASSFPSTDTQYF. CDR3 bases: TGTGCCAGCAGCTTTCCTAGCACAGATACGCAGTATTTT.

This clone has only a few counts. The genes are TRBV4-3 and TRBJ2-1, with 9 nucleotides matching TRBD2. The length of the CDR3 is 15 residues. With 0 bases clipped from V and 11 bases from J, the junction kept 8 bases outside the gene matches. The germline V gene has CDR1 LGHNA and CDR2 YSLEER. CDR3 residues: CASSQDRLADLQQFF. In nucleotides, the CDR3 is TGCGCCAGCAGCCAAGATAGACTAGCGGACCTCCAGCAGTTCTTC.

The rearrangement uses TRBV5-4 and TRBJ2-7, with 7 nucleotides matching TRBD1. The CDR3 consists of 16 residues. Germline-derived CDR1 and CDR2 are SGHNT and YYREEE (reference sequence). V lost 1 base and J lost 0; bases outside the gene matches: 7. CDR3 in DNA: TGTGCCAGCAGCTTGTATAGGACAGGAAGCTCCTACGAGCAGTACTTC. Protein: CASSLYRTGSSYEQYF. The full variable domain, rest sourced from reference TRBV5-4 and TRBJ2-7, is ETGVTQSPTHLIKTRGQQVTLRCSSQSGHNTVSWYQQALGQGPQFIFQYYREEENGRGNFPPRFSGLQFPNYSSELNVNALELDDSALYLCASSLYRTGSSYEQYFGPGTRLTVT.

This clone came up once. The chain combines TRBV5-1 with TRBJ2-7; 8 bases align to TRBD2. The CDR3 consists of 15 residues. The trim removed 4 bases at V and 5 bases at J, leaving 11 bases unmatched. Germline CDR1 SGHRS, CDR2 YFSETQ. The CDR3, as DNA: TGCGCCAGCAGCAGAAAGGGCGGGGGGCCTGACGAGCAGTACTTC. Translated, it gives CASSRKGGGPDEQYF.